This TCR beta chain was profiled in a study of CXCR3-negative and CXCR3-positive naive CD8 T cells (dated by TCRdb to about 2019). Study-level background: About 150 million TRB reads were obtained in total, roughly 1.5 +/- 0.3 million reads per library. Diversity and physicochemical repertoire analyses covered some eleven donors pooled from two independent experiments. The TRBV-TRBJ cluster analysis covered naive subsets from roughly 5 donors and memory cells from 3 donors.

Sequenced using a NextSeq 550. The Human TCR Profiling Kit (MiLaboratory) was used to make UMI-labeled 5' RACE TRB cDNA libraries. The full amount of extracted RNA was used for cDNA synthesis, and the full amount of resulting cDNA was used for PCR amplification. Libraries were prepared in parallel with an identical number of PCR cycles. The study's own analysis went as follows. MIGEC and MiXCR extracted about 53,000 +/- 10,000 unique UMI-labeled TRB cDNA molecules per library, requiring at least two reads per UMI. An average of approximately 40,000 +/- 10,000 functional in-frame TRB CDR3 nucleotide clonotypes without stop codons was found per library. After each sample was downsampled to 5000 UMI-labeled TRB molecules, VDJtools was used to calculate diversity metrics such as normalized Shannon-Wiener and Chao1. For the central five CDR3 residues, VDJtools calculated physicochemical properties weighted by clonotype size, namely interaction energy, strength, volume and Kidera factor 4. The reads went through TCRdb reprocessing, and each CDR3 protein sequence gets one entry with no DNA. The V and J calls were not made by the authors but by TCRdb's processing. This sample's table has entries for 90,000 to 95,000 distinct CDR3 sequences. Jointly, the top ten make up around 1.5% of the sample.

In regard to this clonotype: No cognate antigen has been identified for it.

Each CD8+ T cell subset was flow-sorted in triplicate, with roughly 300,000 cells per subset placed directly into RLT lysis buffer. Naive CD8+ T cells were defined stringently as CD45RO-CCR7+CD27+CD95- to exclude memory contaminants. Peripheral blood mononuclear cells were isolated from buffy coats using standard density gradient centrifugation. A FACSAria III was used to flow-sort naive CXCR3-negative and CXCR3-positive CD8+ T cells. Total RNA was extracted from sorted cells with an RNeasy Mini Kit. The full study reports these points: Similar TRBV-TRBJ usage was shown by naive CXCR3-negative and CXCR3-positive cells from the same donor, whereas distinct patterns were shown by memory cells. Because surface CD5, which is linked to self-reactivity in mice, was comparable between the naive subsets, TCR interaction strength was also inferred from TRB CDR3 physicochemical properties. Freshly isolated PBMCs were used for most assays because CXCR3 expression partially decreased after cryopreservation. TRB CDR3s from CXCR3-positive naive cells showed higher hydrophobicity (lower Kidera factor 4), lower energy, and higher strength and volume indices than CXCR3-negative naive cells. Comparably high repertoire diversity was found in both naive subsets, whereas much lower repertoire diversity was found in memory CD8+ T cells.

Sequences WNHNN (CDR1) and SYGVQD (CDR2) are obtained from the germline V gene (reference sequence). The CDR3 spans 15 residues, from the cysteine through the phenylalanine. The DNA is not on file. The rearrangement combines TRBV10-1 with TRBJ2-7; TCRdb outputs TRBD1, but without DNA this stays unchecked. The sample taken for sequencing was naive CXCR3- CD8+ T cells from blood. Reading the label with the study, this specimen's cell subset or site is: CD45RO-CCR7+CD27+CD95- naive CD8+ T cells lacking CXCR3 (TNR3-). The receptor's source is a human donor in good health. Some clones in this sample may be carry-over from other donors' samples. The CDR3 protein: CASSESAGTRYEQYF.